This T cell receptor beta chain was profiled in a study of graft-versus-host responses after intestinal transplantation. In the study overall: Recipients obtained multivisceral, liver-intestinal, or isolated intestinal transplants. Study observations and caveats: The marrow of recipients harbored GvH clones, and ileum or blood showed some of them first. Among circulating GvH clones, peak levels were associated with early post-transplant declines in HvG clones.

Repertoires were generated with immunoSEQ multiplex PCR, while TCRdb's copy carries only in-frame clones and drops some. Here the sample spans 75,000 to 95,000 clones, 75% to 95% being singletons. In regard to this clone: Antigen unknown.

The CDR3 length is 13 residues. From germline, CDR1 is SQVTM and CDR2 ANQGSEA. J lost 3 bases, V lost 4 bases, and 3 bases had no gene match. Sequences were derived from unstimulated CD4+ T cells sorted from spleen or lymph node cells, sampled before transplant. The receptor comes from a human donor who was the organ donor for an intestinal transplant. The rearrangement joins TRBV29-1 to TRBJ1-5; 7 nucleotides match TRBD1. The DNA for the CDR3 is TGCAGCGTTGGAGGGGGCCTCAATCAGCCCCAGCATTTT. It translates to CSVGGGLNQPQHF.